This T cell receptor beta chain is drawn from a study of cytomegalovirus exposure and HLA in healthy donors. Overall study: In a previous analysis, 117 million unique TCR beta sequences were found from approximately 180 million T cells. Most genotyped donors, about four fifths of some 400, had Caucasian-associated genetic ancestry. General study results and limits: Later analysis associated a missense DCLRE1C variant with TCR beta V- and J-gene trimming.

Primers: 60 Vbeta forward and 13 Jbeta reverse. Original data processing: Later analysis identified around 85 million unique TCR beta chains, some 10 million shared. Repertoires were generated with immunoSEQ multiplex PCR, while TCRdb's copy carries only in-frame clones and drops some. From that table come the V and J calls and clone size; the DNA was used to work out D and trimming. The sample holds some 150,000 clones, around nine tenths seen once. CDR1 LNHDA and CDR2 SQIVND come from the germline V gene (reference sequence). V lost 3 bases and J lost 5, with 9 bases in between. The CDR3 is 13 residues long. On this clone itself: Its matching antigen is unknown.

Sequenced input: PBMCs. The rearrangement links TRBV19 to TRBJ2-3; D remains ambiguous. The sequence came from a woman aged 25 to 39 in good health and CMV-seronegative. This CDR3 is CASSIGPGDTQYF. The CDR3 bases are TGTGCCAGTAGTATCGGCCCGGGAGATACGCAGTATTTT.